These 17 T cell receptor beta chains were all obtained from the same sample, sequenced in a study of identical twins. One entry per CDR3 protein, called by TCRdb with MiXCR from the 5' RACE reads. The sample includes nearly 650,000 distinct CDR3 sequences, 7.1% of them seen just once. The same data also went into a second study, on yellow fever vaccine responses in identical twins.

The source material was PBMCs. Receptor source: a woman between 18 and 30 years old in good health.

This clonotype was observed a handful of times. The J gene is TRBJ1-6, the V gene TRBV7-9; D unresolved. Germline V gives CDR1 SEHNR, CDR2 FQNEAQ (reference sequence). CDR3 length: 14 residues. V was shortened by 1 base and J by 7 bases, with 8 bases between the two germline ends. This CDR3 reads CASSLDGWNSPLHF. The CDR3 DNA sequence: TGTGCCAGCAGCTTAGACGGGTGGAATTCACCCCTCCACTTT.

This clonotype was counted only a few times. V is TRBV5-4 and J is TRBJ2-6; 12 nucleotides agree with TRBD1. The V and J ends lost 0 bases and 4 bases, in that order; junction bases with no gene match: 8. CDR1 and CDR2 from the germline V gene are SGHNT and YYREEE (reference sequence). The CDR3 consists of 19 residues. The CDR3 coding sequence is TGTGCCAGCAGCTTGGGGGGACAGGGGGCGCTCGGAGGGGCCAACGTCCTGACTTTC. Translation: CASSLGGQGALGGANVLTF.

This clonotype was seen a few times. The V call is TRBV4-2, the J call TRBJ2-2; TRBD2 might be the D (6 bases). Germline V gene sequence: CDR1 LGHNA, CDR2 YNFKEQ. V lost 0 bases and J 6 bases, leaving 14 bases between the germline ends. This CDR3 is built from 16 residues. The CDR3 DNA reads TGTGCCAGCAGCCAAGAGGTGTGGGGCGGGGCCGGGGAGCTGTTTTTT. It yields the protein CASSQEVWGGAGELFF.

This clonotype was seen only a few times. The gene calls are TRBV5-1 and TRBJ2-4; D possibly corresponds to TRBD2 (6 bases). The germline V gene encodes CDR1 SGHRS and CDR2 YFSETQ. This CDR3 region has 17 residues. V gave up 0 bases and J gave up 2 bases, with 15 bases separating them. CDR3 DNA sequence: TGCGCCAGCAGCTTGGAGGTCGGCCGGGGGACCAAAAACATTCAGTACTTC. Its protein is CASSLEVGRGTKNIQYF.

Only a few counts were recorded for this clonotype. CDR3 sequence reads: CASSKNRGSDTQYF. The CDR3 nucleotides read TGTGCCAGCAGCAAGAACAGGGGTTCAGATACGCAGTATTTT. The chain carries TRBV7-8 and TRBJ2-3, with 7 bases fitting TRBD1. Germline trimming cut 5 bases from V and 4 bases from J; bases unmatched to any gene: 6. The V gene's germline CDR1 is SGHVS and CDR2 FQNEAQ. CDR3 length: 14 residues.

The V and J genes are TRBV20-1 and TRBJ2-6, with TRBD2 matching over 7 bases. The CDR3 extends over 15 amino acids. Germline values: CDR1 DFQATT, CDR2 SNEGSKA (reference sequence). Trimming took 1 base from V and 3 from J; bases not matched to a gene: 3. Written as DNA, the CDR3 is TGCAGTGCTAGAGTATCGGGAGGTGGGGCCAACGTCCTGACTTTC. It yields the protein CSARVSGGGANVLTF.

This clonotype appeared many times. The chain's CDR3 is CASSFGTSNTEAFF. In DNA, the CDR3 is TGTGCCAGCAGTTTCGGGACATCGAACACTGAAGCTTTCTTT. J is TRBJ1-1 and V is TRBV27; tentatively, D is TRBD1 (6 bases). CDR1 MNHEY and CDR2 SMNVEV come from the germline V gene (reference sequence). Trimming took 3 bases from V and 1 from J, leaving 9 bases between them. CDR3 size: 14 residues.

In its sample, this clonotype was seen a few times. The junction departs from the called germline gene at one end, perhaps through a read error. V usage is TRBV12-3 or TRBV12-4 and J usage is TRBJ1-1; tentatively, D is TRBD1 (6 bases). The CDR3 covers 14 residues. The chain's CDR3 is CASRLDRMNTEAFF. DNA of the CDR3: TGTGCCAGCAGGTTAGACAGGATGAACACTGAAGCTTTCTTT.

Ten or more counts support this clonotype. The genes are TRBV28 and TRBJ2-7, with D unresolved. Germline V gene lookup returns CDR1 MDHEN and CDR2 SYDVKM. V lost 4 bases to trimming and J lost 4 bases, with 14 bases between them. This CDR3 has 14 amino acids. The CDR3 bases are TGTGCCAGCAGTTCAACTACCCGTCGGTACGAGCAGTACGTC. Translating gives CASSSTTRRYEQYV.

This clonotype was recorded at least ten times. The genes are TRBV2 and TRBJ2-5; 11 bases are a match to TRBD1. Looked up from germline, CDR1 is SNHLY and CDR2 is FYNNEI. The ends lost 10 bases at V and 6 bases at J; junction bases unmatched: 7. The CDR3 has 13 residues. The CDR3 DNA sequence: TGTGCCACCACTGGACAGGGGGCTCAGACCCAGTACTTC. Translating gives CATTGQGAQTQYF.

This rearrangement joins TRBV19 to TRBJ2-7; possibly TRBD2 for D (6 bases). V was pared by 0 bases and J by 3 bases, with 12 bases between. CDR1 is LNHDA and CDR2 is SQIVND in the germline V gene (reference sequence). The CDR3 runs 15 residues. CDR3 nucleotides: TGTGCCAGTAGTATAGATTACGGGAGCAGCTACGAGCAGTACTTC. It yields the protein CASSIDYGSSYEQYF.

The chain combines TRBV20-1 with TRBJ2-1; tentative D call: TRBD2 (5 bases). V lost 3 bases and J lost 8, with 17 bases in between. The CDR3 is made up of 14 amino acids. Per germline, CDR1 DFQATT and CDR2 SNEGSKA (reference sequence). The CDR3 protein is CSASWGAVDDEQFF. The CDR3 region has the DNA TGCAGTGCTAGCTGGGGAGCGGTGGACGATGAGCAGTTCTTC.

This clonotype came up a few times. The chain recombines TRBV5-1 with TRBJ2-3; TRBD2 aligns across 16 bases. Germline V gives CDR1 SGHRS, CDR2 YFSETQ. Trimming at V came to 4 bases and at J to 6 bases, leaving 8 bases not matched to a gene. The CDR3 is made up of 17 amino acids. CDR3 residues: CASSAGLAGGRTDTQYF. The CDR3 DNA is TGCGCCAGCAGCGCGGGACTAGCGGGAGGGAGGACTGATACGCAGTATTTT.

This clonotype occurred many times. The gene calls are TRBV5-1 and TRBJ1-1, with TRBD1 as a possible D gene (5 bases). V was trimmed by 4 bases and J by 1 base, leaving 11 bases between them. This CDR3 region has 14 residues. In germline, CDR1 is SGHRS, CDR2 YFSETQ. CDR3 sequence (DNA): TGCGCCAGCAGCGGAGGGGACTCGAACACTGAAGCTTTCTTT. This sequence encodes CASSGGDSNTEAFF.

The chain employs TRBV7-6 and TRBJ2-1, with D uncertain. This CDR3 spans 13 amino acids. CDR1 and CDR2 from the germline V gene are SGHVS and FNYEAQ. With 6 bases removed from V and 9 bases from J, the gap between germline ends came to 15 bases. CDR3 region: CASSPSVTGEQFF. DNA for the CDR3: TGTGCCAGCAGTCCCTCAGTCACGGGTGAGCAGTTCTTC.

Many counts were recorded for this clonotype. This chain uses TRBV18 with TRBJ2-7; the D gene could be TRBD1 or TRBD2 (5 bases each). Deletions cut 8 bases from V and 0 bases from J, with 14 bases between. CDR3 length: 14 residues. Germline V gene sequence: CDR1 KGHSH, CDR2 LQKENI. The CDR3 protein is CASSPRDGSYEQYF. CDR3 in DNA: TGTGCCAGCAGCCCTCGGGACGGCTCCTACGAGCAGTACTTC.

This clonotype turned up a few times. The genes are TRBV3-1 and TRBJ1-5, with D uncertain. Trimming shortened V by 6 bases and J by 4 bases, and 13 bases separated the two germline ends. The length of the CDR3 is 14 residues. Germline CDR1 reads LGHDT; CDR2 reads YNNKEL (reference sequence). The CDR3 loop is CASSHGLINQPQHF. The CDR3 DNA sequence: TGTGCCAGCAGTCACGGGTTGATAAATCAGCCCCAGCATTTT.